What follows are 8 T cell receptor beta chains derived from one specimen sequenced in a study of metastatic and nonmetastatic thyroid tumors (TCRdb year 2020). Library preparation was by PCR. Sequencing took place on an Illumina HiSeq 4000. TCRdb applied fastp at Q25 and MiXCR to the public reads, then kept only in-frame beta chains. The sample table contains 35,000 to 50,000 clones; only one count was recorded for 25% to 30% of them. The ten biggest clones cover around 9.6% of the sample. Before undergoing thyroid surgery, none of the patients had been given any kind of treatment. Sequenced: blood. The origin of the receptors is a male donor with papillary thyroid cancer or a benign thyroid nodule (not recorded which). Some clones in this sample may be carry-over from other donors' samples.

This clone has a count of ten or more. This rearrangement joins TRBV12-5 to TRBJ2-7; tentatively, D is TRBD2 (7 bases). The CDR3 is made up of 13 amino acids. Germline CDR1 is LGHNT and CDR2 is FRNRAP. V was cut by 5 bases and J by 6 bases, with 14 bases left in between. The CDR3 nucleotides are TGTGCTAGTGGTGATGGGGGGGCGGGCGAGCAGTACTTC. This encodes CASGDGGAGEQYF.

For this clone: A read error is possible here, since a much larger clone lies one base away. The identical CDR3 is also encoded by other nucleotide sequences in the sample. CDR3 protein: CAIDSGSNYGYTF. In nucleotides, the CDR3 is TGCGCCATCGACTCCGGGTCCAACTATGGCTACACCTTC. This chain uses TRBV10-3 with TRBJ1-2; D is ambiguous. Germline-derived CDR1 and CDR2 are ENHRY and SYGVKD. The CDR3 contains 13 residues.

This clone was observed at least ten times. At one end the junction does not follow the germline gene, possibly because of a read error. The chain couples TRBV7-7 to TRBJ2-3; no firm D call. The CDR3 consists of 13 residues. The germline CDR1 and CDR2 sequences are SSHAT and FNYEAQ (reference sequence). The CDR3 region has the DNA TGTGCTAGCAGCTTAGATAGCACAGATACGCAGTATTTT. It is translated as CASSLDSTDTQYF.

The chain links TRBV2 to TRBJ2-3; D gene uncertain. Trimming took off 7 bases at V and 2 bases at J, with 13 bases between the two ends. From germline, CDR1 is SNHLY and CDR2 FYNNEI. The CDR3 extends over 14 amino acids. CDR3 amino acids: CASMAPVLTDTQYF. CDR3 nucleotides: TGTGCCAGCATGGCCCCAGTCCTCACAGATACGCAGTATTTT.

This chain uses TRBV5-1 with TRBJ1-5; D ambiguous. The germline V and J ends were trimmed by 0 bases and 6 bases, with 10 bases remaining between them. Per germline, CDR1 SGHRS and CDR2 YFSETQ. The CDR3 runs to 14 residues. CDR3 coding DNA: TGCGCCAGCAGCTTGGATTTGGTGCTTCAGCCCCAGCATTTT. Protein: CASSLDLVLQPQHF.

V and J are TRBV4-1 and TRBJ1-1; 7 bases line up with TRBD1. Trimming removed 1 base from V and 10 bases from J; junction bases left unmatched: 9. The CDR3 covers 14 residues. Looked up from germline, CDR1 is MGHRA and CDR2 is YSYEKL. CDR3 nucleotide sequence: TGCGCCAGCAGCCAAGCTAGAAGGGGGCTGGTAGCTTTCTTT. Translated: CASSQARRGLVAFF.

V and J are TRBV2 and TRBJ2-3, with a possible D match to TRBD2 (5 bases). Per the germline V gene, CDR1 is SNHLY and CDR2 is FYNNEI. This CDR3 comprises 16 residues. Trimming took off 1 base at V and 2 bases at J, with 13 bases between the two ends. The CDR3, as DNA: TGTGCCAGCAGTGAAGAGAGGGCTATGCACACAGATACGCAGTATTTT. Protein: CASSEERAMHTDTQYF.

This clone turned up a few times. The genes are TRBV6-2 or TRBV6-3 and TRBJ2-5, with 9 positions matching TRBD2. Germline V gene sequence: CDR1 MNHEY, CDR2 SVGEGT. The CDR3 has 13 residues. The junction had 5 bases not matched to a gene; V was cut back by 7 bases and J by 5 bases. The CDR3 reads CASTRTSAETQYF. The CDR3 DNA follows: TGTGCCAGCACCCGGACTAGCGCGGAGACCCAGTACTTC.